These T cell receptor beta chains were read from a single sample in a study of vaccination effects on CD4 cells after COVID-19. Profiling relied on immunoSEQ multiplex PCR, and the TCRdb table lists in-frame clones only, not all of them. The sample holds about 73,000 clones, around 70% seen once. These receptors have no identified antigens. The source was CD4+ T cells from PBMCs cultured without peptide, collected after COVID-19 vaccination. The source is a human donor who received a COVID-19 vaccine. Each CDR3 is given with its conserved first and last residue. A D gene is named only where the DNA matches it firmly. Clone sizes are given selectively: once, few, many, or a class where the clone is expanded.

d_call,clone_size,j_call,v_call,cdr3_nt,cdr3_aa
.,.,TRBJ2-1,TRBV6-5,TGTGCCAGCATCCGGGCCGGCTACGATGAGCAGTTCTTC,CASIRAGYDEQFF
.,.,TRBJ2-4,TRBV4-1,TGCGCCAGCAGCCAAGATCAAAGGGGGGGCTGGGACATTCAGTACTTC,CASSQDQRGGWDIQYF
.,once,TRBJ2-1,TRBV7-3,TGTGCCAGCAGCTTAAGGACTGTTGAGCAGTTCTTC,CASSLRTVEQFF
.,once,TRBJ1-1,TRBV7-3,TGTGCCAGCAGCTCGGACACATACACTGAAGCTTTCTTT,CASSSDTYTEAFF
.,.,TRBJ2-1,TRBV10-3,TGTGCCATCAGTGAGAGAGTAGCTATTTACAATGAGCAGTTCTTC,CAISERVAIYNEQFF
TRBD2,.,TRBJ2-3,TRBV19,TGTGCCAGTCGAGCGGGGGGATACAATCCGAAAAGCACAGATACGCAGTATTTT,CASRAGGYNPKSTDTQYF
.,once,TRBJ2-5,TRBV7-2,TGTGCCAGCAGCAGACGGGGGGCGTACCAAGAGACCCAGTACTTC,CASSRRGAYQETQYF
TRBD2,.,TRBJ2-3,TRBV10-3,TGTGCCATCAGTGAGGGCCCCCAGGGTAGCGGGCCCTCAGATACGCAGTATTTT,CAISEGPQGSGPSDTQYF
.,.,TRBJ2-5,TRBV21-1,TGTGCCAGCAGCAAAGACGTATTAGCGGGGGGGCCTTTGGTGGAGACCCAGTACTTC,CASSKDVLAGGPLVETQYF
.,.,TRBJ1-1,TRBV4-3,TGCGCCAGCAGCCCCTCTAAGGGAAACACTGAAGCTTTCTTT,CASSPSKGNTEAFF
.,.,TRBJ1-3,TRBV6-2/TRBV6-3,TGTGCCAGCAGTTATTGGGACGCCAACTCTGGAAACACCATATATTTT,CASSYWDANSGNTIYF
.,.,TRBJ1-1,TRBV18,TGTGCCAGCTCACCAATGGGAAACACTGAAGCTTTCTTT,CASSPMGNTEAFF
TRBD1,.,TRBJ1-2,TRBV2,TGTGCCAGCATGGGGACAGTGAACTATGGCTACACCTTC,CASMGTVNYGYTF
.,.,TRBJ1-1,TRBV15,TGTGCCACCAGCAGAGGGACAGACACTGAAGCTTTCTTT,CATSRGTDTEAFF
.,.,TRBJ1-6,TRBV19,TGTGCCAGTAAGGAAGCGGCCGGCTCTTACCGAGATTCACCCCTCCACTTT,CASKEAAGSYRDSPLHF
.,once,TRBJ2-5,TRBV2,TGTGCCAGCATGTGGCTGGGGGAGACCCAGTACTTC,CASMWLGETQYF
.,.,TRBJ2-2,TRBV6-5,TGTGCCAGCAGTTCTCTTCCTTCTAACACCGGGGAGCTGTTTTTT,CASSSLPSNTGELFF
.,.,TRBJ2-5,TRBV14,TGTGCCAGCAGCCAAAACCTAGCGGAGACCCAGTACTTC,CASSQNLAETQYF
TRBD1,few,TRBJ1-5,TRBV6-5,TGTGCCAGCAGTTCCCGAGGGACAGGGAACCAGCCCCAGCATTTT,CASSSRGTGNQPQHF
.,once,TRBJ2-6,TRBV5-1,TGCGCCAGCAGCTTGAGTGGGGCCAACGTCCTGACTTTC,CASSLSGANVLTF
TRBD1,.,TRBJ1-3,TRBV28,TGTGCCAGCAAGTGGACTCGGGGGGGACAGAACTCTGGAAACACCATATATTTT,CASKWTRGGQNSGNTIYF
TRBD1,.,TRBJ1-2,TRBV6-5,TGTGCCAGCAGTTACTCGACAGGGCGGGGTGGCTACACCTTC,CASSYSTGRGGYTF
.,.,TRBJ2-5,TRBV18,TGTGCCAGCTCGTCGTGGGACCAAGAGACCCAGTACTTC,CASSSWDQETQYF
.,.,TRBJ1-5,TRBV3-1/TRBV3-2,TGTGCCAGCAGCCCTCGACAGGCAAATCAGCCCCAGCATTTT,CASSPRQANQPQHF
.,.,TRBJ1-2,TRBV7-3,TGTGCCAGCCCGTTTGGAACGCCTGATGGCTACACCTTC,CASPFGTPDGYTF
TRBD2,.,TRBJ2-5,TRBV5-1,TGCGCCAGCAGCCGGGCTAGCGGGGGGGCCGAGGAGACCCAGTACTTC,CASSRASGGAEETQYF
.,.,TRBJ1-2,TRBV9,TGTGCCAGCAGCGTAGGGAGAGCAAACTATGGCTACACCTTC,CASSVGRANYGYTF
TRBD1,.,TRBJ1-2,TRBV27,TGTGCCAGCAGTCCATACGGGACAGGGCCCGGCTACACCTTC,CASSPYGTGPGYTF
.,.,TRBJ2-2,TRBV2,TGTGCCAGCAGCGACCGGGACGCTACCGGGGAGCTGTTTTTT,CASSDRDATGELFF
.,.,TRBJ2-5,TRBV5-1,TGCGCCAGCAGCCCGGAGGGGGAGACCCAGTACTTC,CASSPEGETQYF
.,.,TRBJ1-1,TRBV19,TGTGCCAGTACACAAGGGGACACTGAAGCTTTCTTT,CASTQGDTEAFF
.,few,TRBJ2-1,TRBV20-1,TGCAGTGCTGATCTAGTCAATGAGCAGTTCTTC,CSADLVNEQFF
.,.,TRBJ1-1,TRBV6-2/TRBV6-3,TGTGCCAGCAGTTACAAGGGACCTGCTTTGAACACTGAAGCTTTCTTT,CASSYKGPALNTEAFF
.,.,TRBJ1-2,TRBV19,TGTGCCAATACCCCGCGCAAGCGGCGTGGCTACACCTTC,CANTPRKRRGYTF
.,.,TRBJ1-5,TRBV19,TGTGCCAGTAGTACGGACTATAGCAATCAGCCCCAGCATTTT,CASSTDYSNQPQHF
.,few,TRBJ1-5,TRBV7-9,TGTGCCAGCAGCGGGATGTATGGTCAGCCCCAGCATTTT,CASSGMYGQPQHF
TRBD2,.,TRBJ2-1,TRBV19,TGTGCCAGCGGGGGGTATGGGTCCTACAATGAGCAGTTCTTC,CASGGYGSYNEQFF